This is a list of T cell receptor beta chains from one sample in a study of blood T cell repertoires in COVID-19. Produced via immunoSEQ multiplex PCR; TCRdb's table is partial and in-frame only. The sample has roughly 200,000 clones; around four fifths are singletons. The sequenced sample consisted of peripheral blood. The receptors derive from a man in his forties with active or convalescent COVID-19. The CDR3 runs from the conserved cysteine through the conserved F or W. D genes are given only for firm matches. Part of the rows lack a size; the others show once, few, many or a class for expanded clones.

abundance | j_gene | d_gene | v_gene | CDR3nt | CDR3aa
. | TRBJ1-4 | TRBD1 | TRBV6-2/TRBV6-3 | TGTGCCAGCAGTCCCGGGACAGGCGGAGGGGAAAAACTGTTTTTT | CASSPGTGGGEKLFF
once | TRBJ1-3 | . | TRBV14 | TGTGCCAGCAGCCACCCTCCTATGGGGGCCGGTTCTGGAAACACCATATATTTT | CASSHPPMGAGSGNTIYF
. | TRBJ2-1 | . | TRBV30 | TGTGCCTGGAGTGTTCCCAATACTAGTTGGGGTGAGCAGTTCTTC | CAWSVPNTSWGEQFF
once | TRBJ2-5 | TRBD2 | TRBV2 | TGTGCCAGCAGTGACGTACTAGCGGGATCAGAGACCCAGTACTTC | CASSDVLAGSETQYF
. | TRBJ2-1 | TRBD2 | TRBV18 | TGCGCGGGGGGCTCCTACAATGAGCAGTTCTTC | CAGGSYNEQFF
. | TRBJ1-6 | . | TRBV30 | TGTGCCTGGAGTGTACCAGGCGCCTCTTATTCACCCCTCCACTTT | CAWSVPGASYSPLHF
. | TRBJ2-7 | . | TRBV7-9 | TGTGCCAGCAGCTACCTGGCAGGCTACGAGCAGTACTTC | CASSYLAGYEQYF
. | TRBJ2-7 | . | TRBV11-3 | TGTGCCTCCGAGGGCAGGAACTACGAGCAGTACTTC | CASEGRNYEQYF
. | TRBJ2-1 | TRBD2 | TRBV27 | TGTGCCAGCAGACCGGGGGGGCTGTCCTACAATGAGCAGTTCTTC | CASRPGGLSYNEQFF
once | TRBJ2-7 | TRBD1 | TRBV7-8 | TGTGCCAGCAGCCTGAGGGACAGCGAGCAGTACTTC | CASSLRDSEQYF